Listed below are T cell receptor beta chains from one sample, sequenced in a study of T cells in localized non-small cell lung cancer. TCRdb keeps only in-frame clones here, not all; method: immunoSEQ multiplex PCR. The sample lists tens of thousands of clones, around 87% occurring once. This sample comprised peripheral blood, obtained before any cancer treatment. Receptors originate from a man between 18 and 50 years old with stage I lung adenocarcinoma. The conserved cysteine and the conserved F or W are not part of the CDR3 here. Fields, in order: clone size, V gene, CDR3 protein. The listing skips clone size in some rows; elsewhere it reads once, few, many or a size class.

.	TRBV19	ASSIAGTVAEAF
.	TRBV7-6	ASSRDRGEAF
.	TRBV25-1	ASSELSSTGKETQY
few	TRBV4-3	ASSQVGFRGRNYGYT
.	TRBV4-2	ASSQDPRSSYEQY
.	TRBV28	ASSSAAHPGQNYGYT
.	TRBV9	ASSPNINEQF
.	TRBV19	ATQDTTYEQY
.	TRBV1	TSSPTSGGAGDTQY
.	TRBV11-1	ASSLSAVYGYT
.	TRBV5-1	ASSGAGASYEQY
.	TRBV6-1	ASASGADTQY
.	TRBV19	ASSIQGNTEAF
few	TRBV2	ASRGTSGSPAGELF
.	TRBV18	ASSPSQDHGYT
.	TRBV25-1	ASSMEGIVEKLF
.	TRBV28	ASSPPGHQGYT
few	TRBV2	ASSQQGANTIY
.	TRBV6-1	ASRRQGGPSNEQF
.	TRBV25-1	ASSESLPLALY
.	TRBV7-2	ASSLSPGTGTDTQY
.	TRBV27	ASSFKRPPGGYGYT
.	TRBV7-9	ASSFRTTEAF
.	TRBV7-8	ASSPGQGYSYEQY
.	TRBV7-2	ASSLVVLNTEAF
.	TRBV5-1	ATRTGDKEKLF
.	TRBV7-2	ASSPMPGTGNTIY
.	TRBV19	ASGGTDFNYGYT